This section outlines one T cell receptor beta chain sequence together with its context. This clone has only one observation. It has no known antigen specificity. Base qualities are not at hand, and no much larger clone is one base apart. CD8 naive samples were obtained by positive selection for CCR7 among CD45RO-negative cells, yielding a CD45RA+CCR7+ population from which TemRA cells were excluded. The donors were healthy, HIV-negative adults with no recently reported acute infections or vaccinations. Every donor was a Caucasian adult residing in Nashville, Tennessee, USA. Blood was obtained by leukapheresis, after which PBMCs were separated by Ficoll-Histopaque density gradient centrifugation and cryopreserved in liquid nitrogen vapor phase. Analytical flow cytometry was used to check the purity and quantity of every magnetically sorted T cell population. Genomic DNA was isolated from every sorted fraction and measured by UV absorbance on a Nanodrop 2000c.

Using the deep immunoSEQ assay, TCR CDR3 regions were amplified from genomic DNA by multiplex PCR. Extracted genomic DNA from each cell subset was spread evenly across all wells of several immunoSEQ 96-well plates, with each plate serving as a replicate. For sorted subsets, each replicate PCR was loaded with around 200 ng genomic DNA, equivalent to 30,000 or so T cell genomes. The purified libraries were quantified using a Qubit 3.0 fluorometer, sized with a Bioanalyzer 2100, and then quantified again using the KAPA Library Quantification kit. Every immunoSEQ 96-well plate was sequenced on a separate single-read 150-cycle Illumina NextSeq 550 flow cell. On the study's bioinformatics: Because only junctional sequences without quality scores were contained in the immunoSEQ output, filtering matching that applied to full-length reads could not be performed. Sequences were annotated with PyIR, a Python wrapper for IgBLAST v1.9, and V/J genes and CDR3 were assigned using IMGT germline references. Reads were filtered out if the reads had weak V/J assignments (E-value above 1e-6), no CDR3, stop codons, out-of-frame junctions, or ambiguous translated residues. V3J clonotypes were defined as sequences sharing the same inferred V gene, J gene, and CDR3 amino acid sequence. The percentage overlap between two repertoires was calculated by dividing the number of shared unique clonotypes by the size of the smaller repertoire. Three approaches were used to assess repertoire richness: RTK rarefaction, the Chao1 estimator, and Recon v2.1 estimates of unobserved clonotypes. OLGA was used to compute generation probabilities for all TCRbeta clonotypes that the gDNA method yielded from a handful of donors. TCRdb's version of the immuneACCESS table is confined to in-frame rearrangements and falls short of the full clone set. An unresolved V gene accounts for under half of the shortfall where checked; the remainder is of unknown origin. V and J calls plus clone size are reproduced from that table; the DNA served to infer D and trimming. Across this sample there are about 2.1 million clones, with about 93% seen only once. In total, the top ten clones hold around 1.7% of the sample.

V drops 1 base and J drops 6 bases, leaving 13 bases in between. The CDR3 spans 13 residues, from the cysteine through the phenylalanine. Only the CDR3 part of the read is kept: 39 bases, read in frame from the first base. As encoded in the germline V gene (reference sequence), CDR1 is GTSNPN while CDR2 is SVGIG. This entry comes from a study of shared clonotypes between healthy human individuals (dated by TCRdb to about 2020). With respect to the entire study: Three men and two women, aged 18 to 49 years, made up the cohort. For each donor, CD4 naive and CD4 memory were each given three plates, CD8 naive was given two plates, and CD8 memory was given one plate. Blood TCR repertoires of roughly five healthy adults were deeply sequenced to estimate repertoire size and the extent of clonotype sharing between individuals. To increase sequencing depth and limit assay-specific biases, TCR repertoire library preparation and sequencing were carried out by different laboratories using diverse techniques. Between about 0.9 and 8.9 billion PBMCs per donor were obtained by leukapheresis.

What the authors observed across the whole study: Across a handful of donors, approximately 5% of naive CD4, roughly 3.5% of naive CD8, approximately 2.5% of memory CD4, and roughly 0.41% of memory CD8 clonotypes were shared. Based on pairwise subsampling, the degree of clonotype sharing among donors was expected to be affected by sequencing depth. Naive subsets generally had larger estimated clonotype richness than memory subsets did. Sampling was limited to blood, and TCR repertoires in tissue likely differ from TCR repertoires in blood. Rarefaction of sorted-subset datasets indicated incomplete sequencing despite the large sequencing depth. Compared with non-shared clonotypes, the clonotypes found in all four sorted-subset donors had higher generation probabilities. Because the study included a small number of donors, the genetic and exposure-history diversity represented was limited.

What was sequenced was naive CD8+ T cells from PBMCs. The cell subset or site label, as the study defines it: CD45RA+CCR7+. The sequence was collected from a man aged 18-30 years in good health. Some clones in this sample may be carry-over from other donors' samples. The chain is encoded by TRBV30 joined to TRBJ2-7; a weak D assignment points to TRBD1 (6 bases agree). CDR3 sequence: CAWSGQDGSEQYF. The sequenced DNA: TGTGCCTGGAGTGGACAGGACGGATCCGAGCAGTACTTC.